A single T cell receptor beta chain is shown here with its context. Profiling relied on immunoSEQ multiplex PCR, and the TCRdb table lists in-frame clones only, not all of them. The sample includes 40,000 to 60,000 clones, more than 65% of them seen just once. This specimen comes from a study of blood T cell repertoires in COVID-19. This receptor was taken from a woman aged 70-85 years with acute or convalescent COVID-19. The specimen was peripheral blood.

The CDR3 loop is CASSLSTGRAFF. The CDR3, as DNA: TGTGCCAGCAGCCTTAGCACAGGACGAGCTTTCTTT. The V gene is TRBV7-9, the J gene TRBJ1-1, with D possibly matching TRBD1 (5 bases). Germline V gives CDR1 SEHNR, CDR2 FQNEAQ (reference sequence). Trimming stripped 5 bases from V and 10 bases from J, with 14 bases between. This CDR3 region has 12 residues.